These 26 T cell receptor beta chains were all obtained from the same sample, sequenced in a study of control samples from healthy donors and cancer patients. Produced via immunoSEQ multiplex PCR; TCRdb's table is partial and in-frame only. The data contain about 140,000 clones, around 90% of them seen just once; the ten biggest clones take up 7.1%. The sample taken for sequencing was blood. These receptors all come from a young man in good health.

This rearrangement joins TRBV6-5 to TRBJ1-6; D is undetermined. Germline V CDR1 and CDR2: MNHEY, SVGAGI. The V and J ends lost 5 bases and 14 bases respectively, with 16 bases between them. The CDR3 contains 13 residues. CDR3 bases: TGTGCCAGCAGTACCGATCGGAGGGAGGCCCTCCACTTT. Its protein product is CASSTDRREALHF.

This rearrangement joins TRBV27 to TRBJ1-6; the match to TRBD1 covers 7 bases. The CDR3 sequence is 14 residues long. Germline V gene lookup returns CDR1 MNHEY and CDR2 SMNVEV (reference sequence). The junction had 6 bases not matched to a gene; V was cut back by 6 bases and J by 7 bases. CDR3 loop: CASRPGTVNSPLHF. In nucleotides, the CDR3 is TGTGCCAGCAGGCCCGGGACAGTAAATTCACCCCTCCACTTT.

This sequence joins TRBV9 and TRBJ1-6; D is undetermined. The CDR3 totals 14 residues. The V gene's germline CDR1 is SGDLS and CDR2 YYNGEE. The V end lost 0 bases, the J end lost 7 bases, and 8 bases lay between the germline ends. CDR3 sequence reads: CASSVGGGNSPLHF. As DNA, the CDR3 is TGTGCCAGCAGCGTAGGAGGCGGGAATTCACCCCTCCACTTT.

This clone was counted a single time. The chain has TRBV7-9 and TRBJ2-5; 12 bases line up with TRBD2. Per the germline V gene, CDR1 is SEHNR and CDR2 is FQNEAQ (reference sequence). Germline trimming cut 1 base from V and 3 bases from J; bases unmatched to any gene: 6. CDR3 size: 17 residues. In DNA, the CDR3 is TGTGCCAGCAGCTTAGGTCTTACTAGCGGGGGGAAAGAGACCCAGTACTTC. Translating it yields CASSLGLTSGGKETQYF.

The rearrangement joins TRBV24-1 to TRBJ2-6, with 8 bases identical to TRBD1. This CDR3 has 16 residues. The junction had 5 bases not matched to a gene; V was cut back by 4 bases and J by 4 bases. Germline V gene lookup returns CDR1 KGHDR and CDR2 SFDVKD. For the CDR3, the DNA is TGTGCCACCAGTGACCAGACAGGGGTCGGGGCCAACGTCCTGACTTTC. This gives the protein CATSDQTGVGANVLTF.

The chain is built from TRBV5-1 and TRBJ2-7, with TRBD1 matching over 7 bases. J was trimmed by 7 bases and V by 4 bases; bases with no gene match: 14. Germline CDR1 and CDR2: SGHRS and YFSETQ. This CDR3 spans 15 amino acids. CDR3 nucleotides: TGCGCCAGCAGCCTTCGGACAGGCCCCGAAGGGGAGCAGTACTTC. Residues: CASSLRTGPEGEQYF.

The chain combines TRBV7-9 with TRBJ2-7; 7 nucleotides align to TRBD1. Germline CDR1 reads SEHNR; CDR2 reads FQNEAQ (reference sequence). V was pared by 5 bases and J by 4 bases, with 11 bases of the junction left unmatched. This CDR3 spans 15 amino acids. The CDR3 DNA sequence: TGTGCCAGCAGCACCCTACGGGACAGAGGGTACGAGCAGTACTTC. This translates into CASSTLRDRGYEQYF.

CDR3 in DNA: TGTGCCAGCAGCATCGAGGGAGTCTATGGCTACACCTTC. Amino acids: CASSIEGVYGYTF. The chain uses TRBV5-4 and TRBJ1-2; no definite D call. Trimming took 4 bases from V and 4 from J, leaving 11 bases between them. Looked up from germline, CDR1 is SGHNT and CDR2 is YYREEE (reference sequence). The CDR3 has 13 amino acids.

This clone has a single count. The chain is built from TRBV7-9 and TRBJ2-5, with 14 bases identical to TRBD2. V gave up 1 base and J gave up 3 bases; unmatched junction bases: 1. Germline V gene lookup returns CDR1 SEHNR and CDR2 FQNEAQ (reference sequence). This CDR3 is 16 amino acids long. The CDR3, as DNA: TGTGCCAGCAGCTTAGGGGGACTAGCGGGGGAAGAGACCCAGTACTTC. This encodes CASSLGGLAGEETQYF.

The CDR3 DNA reads as TGTGCCAGCAGCTTAACAGGGGGGGGCCCCCACGAGCAGTACTTC. Its protein product is CASSLTGGGPHEQYF. This rearrangement joins TRBV7-3 to TRBJ2-7, with D perhaps matching TRBD2 (7 bases). Trimming stripped 0 bases from V and 5 bases from J, with 14 bases between. Germline values: CDR1 SGHTA, CDR2 FQGTGA. CDR3 length: 15 amino acids.

This chain uses TRBV5-1 with TRBJ2-7, with D uncertain. This CDR3 is built from 12 residues. The V end was cut by 3 bases, the J end by 0 bases, with 4 bases between. Per the germline V gene, CDR1 is SGHRS and CDR2 is YFSETQ. The CDR3 DNA follows: TGCGCCAGCAGCTCCCACTCCTACGAGCAGTACTTC. This sequence encodes CASSSHSYEQYF.

To note about this clone: The same CDR3 is also encoded by other DNA sequences in this sample. J is TRBJ1-2 and V is TRBV9; D not certain. The CDR3 extends over 13 amino acids. The V end lost 0 bases, the J end lost 2 bases, and 5 bases lay between the germline ends. The germline V gene encodes CDR1 SGDLS and CDR2 YYNGEE. CDR3 in amino acids: CASSVGGNYGYTF. The CDR3 bases are TGTGCCAGCAGCGTAGGTGGGAACTATGGCTACACCTTC. Combining the CDR3 with reference TRBV9 and TRBJ1-2 gives the whole variable domain DSGVTQTPKHLITATGQRVTLRCSPRSGDLSVYWYQQSLDQGLQFLIQYYNGEERAKGNILERFSAQQFPDLHSELNLSSLELGDSALYFCASSVGGNYGYTFGSGTRLTVV.

This chain uses TRBV19 with TRBJ1-1, with D possibly being TRBD1 (5 bases). Germline CDR1 reads LNHDA; CDR2 reads SQIVND (reference sequence). V was shortened by 3 bases and J by 2 bases, with 13 bases between the two germline ends. This CDR3 is built from 15 residues. The CDR3 loop reads CASSIIWGSNTEAFF. DNA for the CDR3: TGTGCCAGTAGTATTATTTGGGGGTCAAACACTGAAGCTTTCTTT.

J is TRBJ1-2 and V is TRBV24-1; 8 bases agree with TRBD1. V lost 3 bases to trimming and J lost 3 bases; unmatched junction nucleotides: 5. CDR3 length equals 15 residues. Germline assignment: CDR1 KGHDR and CDR2 SFDVKD. CDR3 loop: CATSDPGGADYGYTF. CDR3 sequence (DNA): TGTGCCACCAGTGATCCAGGGGGCGCGGACTATGGCTACACCTTC.

This clone was seen just once. This rearrangement joins TRBV27 to TRBJ2-7; D remains ambiguous. The CDR3 extends over 12 amino acids. From germline, CDR1 is MNHEY and CDR2 SMNVEV (reference sequence). Trimming took 3 bases from V and 6 from J, leaving 9 bases between them. CDR3 protein: CASSLTGREQYF. For the CDR3, the DNA is TGTGCCAGCAGTTTGACTGGGCGCGAGCAGTACTTC.

The genes are TRBV30 and TRBJ1-3, with no clear D. Germline V CDR1 and CDR2: GTSNPN, SVGIG (reference sequence). The V end was cut by 0 bases, the J end by 3 bases, with 9 bases between. The CDR3 has 14 amino acids. The CDR3 DNA follows: TGTGCCTGGAGTGTTGGGCAGTTTGGAAACACCATATATTTT. It yields the protein CAWSVGQFGNTIYF. Full variable domain (missing parts from reference TRBV30 and TRBJ1-3): SQTIHQWPATLVQPVGSPLSLECTVEGTSNPNLYWYRQAAGRGLQLLFYSVGIGQISSEVPQNLSASRPQDRQFILSSKKLLLSDSGFYLCAWSVGQFGNTIYFGEGSWLTVV.

The V gene is TRBV30, the J gene TRBJ1-1; D unclear. Germline V lookup: CDR1 GTSNPN, CDR2 SVGIG (reference sequence). The CDR3 loop spans 13 amino acids. Trimming removed 0 bases at V and 8 bases at J, with 13 bases between. The chain's CDR3 is CAWSVMPGTEAFF. The DNA for the CDR3 is TGTGCCTGGAGTGTAATGCCCGGAACAGAAGCTTTCTTT.

The CDR3 region has the DNA TGTGCCAGCACTCTGGACGGGACAGTGAACACTGAAGCTTTCTTT. It encodes CASTLDGTVNTEAFF. The rearrangement joins TRBV28 to TRBJ1-1; 7 nucleotides line up with TRBD1. In germline, CDR1 is MDHEN, CDR2 SYDVKM. The junction had 8 bases not matched to a gene; V was cut back by 7 bases and J by 0 bases. This CDR3 has 15 amino acids.

The chain carries TRBV6-5 and TRBJ2-1; D not resolved. In germline, CDR1 is MNHEY, CDR2 SVGAGI. The CDR3 has 15 amino acids. V lost 6 bases and J 0 bases, leaving 12 bases between the germline ends. In DNA, the CDR3 is TGTGCCAGCAGCGTCGGACGGACCTCCTACAATGAGCAGTTCTTC. Translation gives CASSVGRTSYNEQFF.

This clone was counted between two and nine times. The V gene is TRBV12-3 or TRBV12-4, the J gene TRBJ1-3; D uncertain. Deletions cut 7 bases from V and 0 bases from J, with 4 bases between. The CDR3 is 12 amino acids. CDR3 sequence reads: CASKGSGNTIYF. The CDR3 bases are TGTGCCAGCAAGGGCTCTGGAAACACCATATATTTT.

The table lists this clone with a few counts. The rearrangement uses TRBV5-1 and TRBJ2-2; 11 nucleotides align to TRBD1. V shed 3 bases, J shed 0 bases, and the junction held 1 base outside the gene matches. In germline, CDR1 is SGHRS, CDR2 YFSETQ. This CDR3 region has 16 residues. CDR3 in DNA: TGCGCCAGCAGCTCGGGACAGGGGGCGAACACCGGGGAGCTGTTTTTT. It specifies CASSSGQGANTGELFF.

This clone was found once. The chain is built from TRBV7-2 and TRBJ1-2; the D gene is possibly TRBD1 (5 bases). This CDR3 is 15 amino acids long. Trimming pared 1 base from V and 8 bases from J, leaving 17 bases between. Germline values: CDR1 SGHTA, CDR2 FQGNSA. For the CDR3, the DNA is TGTGCCAGCAGCTTAGACCTGGGGCAGCCGCGGGGCTACACCTTC. Translation: CASSLDLGQPRGYTF.

The chain carries TRBV20-1 and TRBJ2-1, with TRBD1 matching 11 bases. With 3 bases clipped from V and 7 bases from J, the junction kept 8 bases outside the gene matches. Germline CDR1 DFQATT, CDR2 SNEGSKA (reference sequence). This CDR3 region has 15 residues. The CDR3 DNA reads TGCAGTGCTAGTGCGGGACAGGGGGAGATGAATGAGCAGTTCTTC. It translates to CSASAGQGEMNEQFF.

The chain is built from TRBV4-2 and TRBJ1-1; D possibly corresponds to TRBD1 (6 bases). The CDR3 loop spans 15 amino acids. Germline V gene data show CDR1 as LGHNA and CDR2 as YNFKEQ. Deletions cut 1 base from V and 5 bases from J, with 14 bases between. The CDR3 bases are TGTGCCAGCAGCCAAGGACAGGCAGGGCTTACTGAAGCTTTCTTT. This gives the protein CASSQGQAGLTEAFF.

V gene TRBV18 combines with J gene TRBJ2-3; D gene unclear. This CDR3 comprises 18 residues. Germline V gives CDR1 KGHSH, CDR2 LQKENI. The ends were cut back, 1 base at V and 0 bases at J, with 17 bases in the middle. The CDR3 DNA follows: TGTGCCAGCTCACCACTACCCCTTCAAAGCCGAAGCACAGATACGCAGTATTTT. This codes for CASSPLPLQSRSTDTQYF.

V usage is TRBV6-4 and J usage is TRBJ2-5; D remains ambiguous. The CDR3 contains 16 residues. Germline-derived CDR1 and CDR2 are MRHNA and SNTAGT. Between the trimmed V and J ends, which lost 5 bases and 1 base, there was a span of 17 bases. CDR3 amino acids: CASSIPRTPTQETQYF. CDR3 coding DNA: TGTGCCAGCAGTATACCCCGGACGCCAACCCAAGAGACCCAGTACTTC.